This T cell receptor beta chain was observed in a study of regulatory T cells in long-lasting Graves disease. Study outcomes and limitations: There were preferences for TRBV28, TRBJ1-2 and TRBJ2-5 in persistent disease.

Comments on this clonotype: Its antigen is not identified.

Sequencing libraries for TCR beta were prepared with iRepertoire HTBI primers and Arm-PCR of CDR3 regions. TCRdb used MiXCR to reprocess the multiplex PCR reads, holding one entry per CDR3 protein. The table shows some 220,000 distinct CDR3 sequences, with roughly 19% occurring only once. The time point was: newly diagnosed GD, antithyroid drugs for less than 3 months. RNA from PBMCs was the source of the TCR library. This CDR3 has 13 amino acids. The V gene's germline CDR1 is GTSNPN and CDR2 SVGIG (reference sequence). Trimming left V 4 bases short and J 1 base short, with 10 bases between. These data were also filed under a second study, of T cells in Graves' hyperthyroidism and ophthalmopathy. That study adds: Patients having uncontrolled infection, another autoimmune disease, pregnancy or lactation were not included. Clinical symptoms, serum thyroxine, TRAb, thyroid ultrasound and orbital computed tomography informed diagnoses.

The chain uses TRBV30 and TRBJ1-1; no reliable D call. Sequenced material: peripheral blood mononuclear cells (PBMCs), taken at new diagnosis, from a patient treated with antithyroid drugs. This TCR was sampled from a woman aged 30 to 39 with Graves disease. The CDR3 spells CAWKVGPNTEAFF. The CDR3 nucleotides are TGTGCCTGGAAGGTTGGACCGAACACTGAAGCTTTCTTT.